This TCR beta chain was profiled in a study of blood T cell repertoires in COVID-19. Of note for this clone: The junction and the germline gene differ at one end; a read error may be behind it. This specimen includes other DNA sequences encoding the same CDR3.

CDR1 and CDR2 from the germline V gene are MNHEY and SVGAGI. This CDR3 is built from 13 residues. Only in-frame clones appear in the TCRdb table, and some are missing; sequencing was by immunoSEQ multiplex PCR. The sample contains around 200,000 clones, about four fifths of which appear only once. This chain links TRBV6-5 with TRBJ1-2; no clear D gene. Material for sequencing was peripheral blood. The sequence came from a man in his forties with active or convalescent COVID-19. The CDR3 sequence: CASSYGGNYGYTF. The CDR3, as DNA: TGTGCCAGCAGTTACGGAGGAAACTATGGATACACCTTC.